Following are 23 T cell receptor beta chains from one sample sequenced in a study of cytomegalovirus exposure and HLA in healthy donors. Using immunoSEQ multiplex PCR, the repertoire was profiled, and TCRdb retains in-frame clones only, with some absent. The sample carries around 250,000 clones, around 90% recorded once. The sequenced sample consisted of PBMCs. The receptor source for this set is a woman in her late teens or twenties in good health and CMV-seronegative.

This clone was observed a single time. This chain connects TRBV28 to TRBJ2-6; D might be TRBD2 (5 bases). The CDR3 is 15 amino acids. Deletions cut 2 bases from V and 1 base from J, with 6 bases between. Germline values: CDR1 MDHEN, CDR2 SYDVKM. CDR3 protein: CASSLRGSGANVLTF. The CDR3 DNA sequence: TGTGCCAGCAGTTTAAGAGGGTCTGGGGCCAACGTCCTGACTTTC.

The V call is TRBV28, the J call TRBJ2-5; TRBD2 is a possible D gene (5 bases). V was clipped by 2 bases and J by 4 bases, with 20 bases between them. This CDR3 has 17 residues. From germline, CDR1 is MDHEN and CDR2 SYDVKM. CDR3 protein: CASSLLTGVPRGETQYF. The CDR3 nucleotides are TGTGCCAGCAGTTTACTTACCGGGGTCCCCCGGGGAGAGACCCAGTACTTC.

The rearrangement joins TRBV6-5 to TRBJ2-5, with no clear D. The V gene's germline CDR1 is MNHEY and CDR2 SVGAGI. The length of the CDR3 is 13 residues. The germline V and J ends were trimmed by 2 bases and 5 bases, with 9 bases remaining between them. Here the CDR3 reads CASSYGRTETQYF. The DNA of the CDR3 is TGTGCCAGCAGTTACGGTAGAACGGAGACCCAGTACTTC.

The CDR3 nucleotides are TGTGCCGGGCTTGGGCAGGGTAGGGAGAACACTGAAGCTTTCTTT. Encoded protein: CAGLGQGRENTEAFF. V and J are TRBV7-2 and TRBJ1-1; D perhaps matches TRBD1 (5 bases). CDR3 length: 15 amino acids. Germline values: CDR1 SGHTA, CDR2 FQGNSA. V lost 11 bases and J 1 base, leaving 20 bases between the germline ends.

In this sample, this clone turned up a few times. The chain joins TRBV6-5 to TRBJ1-2; TRBD1 agrees at 9 bases. Germline loops: CDR1 MNHEY, CDR2 SVGAGI. The CDR3 consists of 11 residues. The V gene end was trimmed by 6 bases and the J gene end by 10 bases; junction bases not matched to a gene: 3. The CDR3 bases are TGTGCCAGCAGGGGACAGGGCCACTACACCTTC. Translated: CASRGQGHYTF.

V and J are TRBV20-1 and TRBJ1-2; D not resolved. There are 11 residues in the CDR3. Germline values: CDR1 DFQATT, CDR2 SNEGSKA (reference sequence). V shed 7 bases and J shed 7 bases, with 13 bases lying between them. DNA for the CDR3: TGCAGTGTAACGGGATATGGTGGCTACACCTTC. It is translated as CSVTGYGGYTF.

The rearrangement uses TRBV9 and TRBJ1-5, with TRBD1 matching 9 bases. Germline CDR1 is SGDLS and CDR2 is YYNGEE. The CDR3 length is 15 residues. The junction had 7 bases not matched to a gene; V was cut back by 3 bases and J by 6 bases. In DNA form, the CDR3 reads TGTGCCAGCAGCGCGGGGGACAGGGTGGGTCAGCCCCAGCATTTT. Translation gives CASSAGDRVGQPQHF.

This sequence joins TRBV18 and TRBJ2-5; 7 bases map to TRBD2. V trimming: 3 bases; J trimming: 1 base; junction bases outside the gene matches: 5. The CDR3 extends over 15 amino acids. Germline V gives CDR1 KGHSH, CDR2 LQKENI. In DNA form, the CDR3 reads TGTGCCAGCTCACCCGGGCGGGGGATCCAAGAGACCCAGTACTTC. Protein: CASSPGRGIQETQYF.

The rearrangement joins TRBV7-9 to TRBJ2-3, with 7 bases identical to TRBD2. The V segment lost 1 base and the J segment 6 bases; nucleotides outside the gene matches: 13. Per the germline V gene, CDR1 is SEHNR and CDR2 is FQNEAQ (reference sequence). The CDR3 length is 17 residues. The CDR3 region has the DNA TGTGCCAGCAGCTTAGAGGCGGGGGATCCCACCAGGGATACGCAGTATTTT. This translates into CASSLEAGDPTRDTQYF.

J is TRBJ2-1 and V is TRBV6-1; 7 nucleotides align to TRBD1. Trimming cost V 4 bases and J 5 bases; bases outside gene matches: 2. Germline CDR1 reads MNHNS; CDR2 reads SASEGT. This CDR3 contains 13 residues. The CDR3 reads CASSADRNNEQFF. As DNA, the CDR3 is TGTGCCAGCAGTGCGGACAGGAACAATGAGCAGTTCTTC.

Worth noting for this clone: A junction boundary mismatches the germline segment, possibly from a read error. The chain is built from TRBV4-1 and TRBJ2-1, with 11 bases aligning to TRBD2. The CDR3 is 15 amino acids. Germline CDR1 and CDR2: MGHRA and YSYEKL. CDR3 in DNA: TGCGCCAGCAGCCAATACGGGACTAGCGGACATGAACAGTTCTTC. Translation gives CASSQYGTSGHEQFF.

The chain couples TRBV7-9 to TRBJ1-2, with 8 bases identical to TRBD1. The junction had 6 bases not matched to a gene; V was cut back by 4 bases and J by 5 bases. Germline assignment: CDR1 SEHNR and CDR2 FQNEAQ (reference sequence). The CDR3 totals 14 residues. As DNA, the CDR3 is TGTGCCAGCAGCTCCGCCGGGACAGGATATGGCTACACCTTC. It specifies CASSSAGTGYGYTF.

The gene calls are TRBV4-1 and TRBJ2-1; D is unclear. CDR3 size: 14 residues. CDR1 and CDR2 from the germline V gene are MGHRA and YSYEKL. V lost 1 base to trimming and J lost 8 bases, with 12 bases between them. In DNA, the CDR3 is TGCGCCAGCAGCCAAGCCTCAGGTTGGGATGAGCAGTTCTTC. It is translated as CASSQASGWDEQFF.

The rearrangement joins TRBV4-3 to TRBJ2-7; D call uncertain. This CDR3 spans 16 amino acids. V was trimmed by 0 bases and J by 1 base, leaving 13 bases between them. CDR1 and CDR2 (germline): LGHNA, YSLEER. Here the CDR3 DNA reads TGCGCCAGCAGCCAAGAAATCGTCTCAGGATCCTACGAGCAGTACTTC. Protein: CASSQEIVSGSYEQYF.

The rearrangement joins TRBV2 to TRBJ2-3; TRBD2 aligns across 9 bases. Trimming cost V 8 bases and J 3 bases; bases outside gene matches: 12. From germline, CDR1 is SNHLY and CDR2 FYNNEI. The CDR3 loop spans 16 amino acids. The CDR3 nucleotides read TGTGCCAGCGTTTGGTGGGGCGGGGGGGCTACAGATACGCAGTATTTT. It encodes CASVWWGGGATDTQYF.

This clone has a handful of counts. The genes are TRBV28 and TRBJ1-2, with 9 nucleotides matching TRBD1. Germline-derived CDR1 and CDR2 are MDHEN and SYDVKM. With V trimmed by 5 bases and J by 5 bases, 9 bases remained unmatched. This CDR3 comprises 15 residues. The CDR3 coding sequence is TGTGCCAGCAGTGTCACAGGGGGCGGCTCATATGGCTACACCTTC. This gives the protein CASSVTGGGSYGYTF.

V is TRBV2 and J is TRBJ1-2; unclear D gene. CDR1 is SNHLY, CDR2 FYNNEI, per germline. This CDR3 spans 13 amino acids. V gave up 6 bases and J gave up 6 bases, with 14 bases separating them. CDR3 residues: CASRVAEGDGYTF. CDR3 nucleotides: TGTGCCAGCAGGGTCGCCGAGGGCGATGGCTACACCTTC. Supplemented by reference TRBV2 and TRBJ1-2, the full variable domain reads EPEVTQTPSHQVTQMGQEVILRCVPISNHLYFYWYRQILGQKVEFLVSFYNNEISEKSEIFDDQFSVERPDGSNFTLKIRSTKLEDSAMYFCASRVAEGDGYTFGSGTRLTVV.

The V and J genes are TRBV19 and TRBJ1-5; D is unresolved. The germline V and J ends were trimmed by 0 bases and 3 bases, with 12 bases remaining between them. The CDR3 loop spans 16 amino acids. Germline V CDR1 and CDR2: LNHDA, SQIVND (reference sequence). The CDR3 loop reads CASSIDWFQANQPQHF. In DNA form, the CDR3 reads TGTGCCAGTAGTATAGATTGGTTCCAGGCCAATCAGCCCCAGCATTTT. The full variable domain, in which reference TRBV19 and TRBJ1-5 provide the parts outside the CDR3, is DGGITQSPKYLFRKEGQNVTLSCEQNLNHDAMYWYRQDPGQGLRLIYYSQIVNDFQKGDIAEGYSVSREKKESFPLTVTSAQKNPTAFYLCASSIDWFQANQPQHFGDGTRLSIL.

This chain joins TRBV28 and TRBJ1-2; D gene uncertain. The CDR3 contains 13 residues. Trimming removed 6 bases from V and 8 bases from J, with 16 bases in between. Germline CDR1 MDHEN, CDR2 SYDVKM. CDR3 nucleotide sequence: TGTGCCAGCAGCACCGCAGGTCCCGCGGGCTACACCTTC. This codes for CASSTAGPAGYTF.

The chain carries TRBV28 and TRBJ1-1; a possible D gene is TRBD1 (6 bases). Germline CDR1 is MDHEN and CDR2 is SYDVKM. V dropped 10 bases and J dropped 2 bases, with 14 bases sitting between them. This CDR3 has 13 amino acids. The chain's CDR3 is CATKGTTNTEAFF. In DNA, the CDR3 is TGTGCCACAAAGGGGACAACCAACACTGAAGCTTTCTTT.

This clone has only a few counts. This sequence joins TRBV30 and TRBJ2-7, with 8 bases matching TRBD1. This CDR3 is 14 amino acids long. J was trimmed by 6 bases and V by 5 bases; bases with no gene match: 12. Germline lookup yields CDR1 GTSNPN and CDR2 SVGIG (reference sequence). The CDR3: CAWAPPDRVSEQYF. The DNA for the CDR3 is TGTGCCTGGGCCCCCCCGGACAGGGTCTCCGAGCAGTACTTC. Combining the CDR3 with reference TRBV30 and TRBJ2-7 gives the whole variable domain SQTIHQWPATLVQPVGSPLSLECTVEGTSNPNLYWYRQAAGRGLQLLFYSVGIGQISSEVPQNLSASRPQDRQFILSSKKLLLSDSGFYLCAWAPPDRVSEQYFGPGTRLTVT.

This clone was seen a few times. The rearrangement joins TRBV5-1 to TRBJ1-6, with TRBD1 matching over 9 bases. This CDR3 spans 15 amino acids. The V gene end was trimmed by 0 bases and the J gene end by 10 bases; junction bases not matched to a gene: 5. Germline V gene data show CDR1 as SGHRS and CDR2 as YFSETQ. CDR3 coding DNA: TGCGCCAGCAGCTTGGCGGGACAGGGTTTATCACCCCTCCACTTT. Translation gives CASSLAGQGLSPLHF.

The chain is built from TRBV30 and TRBJ2-6; no clear D. CDR3 length: 15 residues. Trimming removed 2 bases from V and 0 bases from J, with 8 bases in between. Germline loops: CDR1 GTSNPN, CDR2 SVGIG (reference sequence). CDR3 bases: TGTGCCTGGAGTTCCTACCCCTCTGGGGCCAACGTCCTGACTTTC. It specifies CAWSSYPSGANVLTF.